This T cell receptor (beta chain) was retrieved from a study of T cells in Graves' hyperthyroidism and ophthalmopathy. Study-level findings and limits: Stable hyperthyroidism and ophthalmopathy were separated using 13 V-J signatures.

The CDR3 regions of TCR beta were amplified from RNA transcripts. HTBI primers were used for first-round RT-PCR of the TCR CDR3. A single record per CDR3 protein comes from TCRdb applying MiXCR to the multiplex PCR reads. The sample contains about 160,000 distinct CDR3 sequences, roughly 9.4% of which appear only once. This clonotype came up many times. The antigen remains unidentified. Uncontrolled infection, other autoimmune disease, pregnancy and lactation each barred patients from inclusion. The diagnoses drew upon clinical symptoms, serum thyroxine and TRAb, thyroid ultrasound and orbital computed tomography. Using around 10 ml of fresh peripheral blood, PBMCs were prepared. Specimen: blood. The receptor was isolated from a woman aged 18-30 years with Graves' hyperthyroidism that later progressed to Graves' ophthalmopathy.

The CDR3 loop is CASSPGTSGRYEQYF. CDR3 nucleotides: TGTGCCAGCAGTCCTGGGACTAGCGGGAGGTACGAGCAGTACTTC. This chain joins TRBV12-3 or TRBV12-4 and TRBJ2-7; 15 nucleotides align to TRBD2. The CDR3 runs 15 residues. V lost 5 bases and J lost 4; bases outside the gene matches: 3.